Listed below are T cell receptor beta chains from one sample, sequenced in a study of T cells in Graves' hyperthyroidism and ophthalmopathy. MiXCR, applied by TCRdb to the multiplex PCR reads, yields one record per CDR3 protein. The sample includes about 290,000 distinct CDR3 sequences, 10% to 15% of them seen just once. Sample: blood. All receptors derive from a woman in her 30s with Graves' hyperthyroidism that later progressed to Graves' ophthalmopathy. CDR3s include the opening cysteine and the closing phenylalanine or tryptophan. The D gene is left open where the match is weak. The listing skips clone size in some rows; elsewhere it reads once, few, many or a size class.

>TRBJ2-7|-|TRBV5-6|few
TGTGCCAGCAGCTTGATCCCCCAGGACGAGCAGTACTTC
CASSLIPQDEQYF
>TRBJ2-3|TRBD1|TRBV5-6|many
TGTGCCAGCAGCTTCTGGGACAGGGACGGCGATACGCAGTATTTT
CASSFWDRDGDTQYF
>TRBJ1-1|TRBD1|TRBV7-6|-
TGTGCCAGCAGCTTTGACAGGGGCACTGAAGCTTTCTTT
CASSFDRGTEAFF
>TRBJ1-1|-|TRBV5-4|-
TGTGCCAGCAGCTACGAGGAAGGGCCGAACACTGAAGCTTTCTTT
CASSYEEGPNTEAFF
>TRBJ2-5|-|TRBV28|-
TGTGCCAGCAGTCCGCGACACTTCCAAGAGACCCAGTGCTTC
CASSPRHFQETQCF
>TRBJ1-6|TRBD1|TRBV28|many
TGTGCCAGCAGTTTACCAGCCGGGACAGGGAGATCACCCCTCCACTTT
CASSLPAGTGRSPLHF
>TRBJ2-1|TRBD2|TRBV18|-
TGTGCCAGCTCACGAGGTAGCGGGACCTATGAGCAGTTCTTC
CASSRGSGTYEQFF
>TRBJ2-1|-|TRBV11-1|-
TGTGCCAGCAGCTTTCCAAGCTCCTACAATGAGCAGTCCTTC
CASSFPSSYNEQSF
>TRBJ1-1|-|TRBV30|many
TGTGCCTGGAGTGTCGGTTTGGGTCTCAACACTGAAGCTTTCTTT
CAWSVGLGLNTEAFF
>TRBJ2-3|TRBD1|TRBV5-6|many
TGTGCCAGCAGCTTGGGGACAGGACTCACAGATACGCAGTATTTT
CASSLGTGLTDTQYF
>TRBJ2-1|TRBD2|TRBV20-1|-
TGCAGTGCATTTGCTAGCGGACCCAGGGAGCAGTTCTTC
CSAFASGPREQFF
>TRBJ2-1|-|TRBV11-2|many
TGTGCCAGCAGCTTGGGACTGGTTCGGGGCAATGAGCAGTTCTTC
CASSLGLVRGNEQFF
>TRBJ2-5|-|TRBV12-3/TRBV12-4|many
TGTGCCAGCAGTACCCCCCAGGAGACCCAGTACTTC
CASSTPQETQYF
>TRBJ2-7|-|TRBV7-2|many
TGTGCCAGCAGCGTCTTAAGCTCCTACGAGCAGTACTTC
CASSVLSSYEQYF
>TRBJ1-2|TRBD1|TRBV11-2|many
TGTGCCAGCAGCCTTACCGGGACAGGGGGCTCTGGCTACACCTTC
CASSLTGTGGSGYTF
>TRBJ2-7|TRBD2|TRBV9|-
TGTGCCAGCAGCGTATCTACTAGCGAGAGCTCCTACGAGCAGTACTTC
CASSVSTSESSYEQYF
>TRBJ2-7|-|TRBV3-1|many
TGTGCCAGCAGCCCCGGGACTTATTCCTACGAGCAGTACTTC
CASSPGTYSYEQYF
>TRBJ1-1|-|TRBV7-2|medium-sized
TGTGCCAGCAGCTTATGGGCCCGCCCCGAGGACACTGAAGCTTTCTTT
CASSLWARPEDTEAFF
>TRBJ2-7|TRBD2|TRBV6-1|many
TGTGCCAGCAGTGAAATGAGGGGACTACCCTACGAGCAGTACTTC
CASSEMRGLPYEQYF
>TRBJ1-1|-|TRBV4-2|many
TGTGCCAGCAGCCTCGCCGGCCTAATGAACACTGAAGCTTTCTTT
CASSLAGLMNTEAFF
>TRBJ1-1|-|TRBV3-1|few
TGTGCCAGCAGCCAGGGGGGGAAGGGGGCTTTCTTT
CASSQGGKGAFF
>TRBJ2-4|TRBD1|TRBV15|few
TGTGCCACCAGCAGGGGGGGGGACAGGGGTGACATTCAGTACTTC
CATSRGGDRGDIQYF
>TRBJ2-7|TRBD1|TRBV5-1|-
TGCGCCAGCAGCCGGGGACAGGGTATCCACGAGCAGTACTTC
CASSRGQGIHEQYF
>TRBJ1-5|-|TRBV20-1|many
TGCAGTGCTGGGGGAGGACAGAGCAATCAGCCCCAGCATTTT
CSAGGGQSNQPQHF
>TRBJ1-5|TRBD1|TRBV5-6|-
TGTGCCAGCAGCTTGGGACAGGGAGGGGGTCAGCCCCAGCATTTT
CASSLGQGGGQPQHF
>TRBJ2-7|TRBD2|TRBV19|few
TGTGCCAGTAGTTCGGGGCGGGAGTTGGAGCAGTACTTC
CASSSGRELEQYF
>TRBJ1-1|-|TRBV6-1|many
TGTGCCAGCAGTGAAGGAATCAGTTTGGTCTCCACTGAAGCTTTCTTT
CASSEGISLVSTEAFF
>TRBJ1-3|-|TRBV30|-
TGTGCCTGGAGAGCGGGACTCGTGGAGAGAAACACCATATATTTT
CAWRAGLVERNTIYF
>TRBJ2-3|-|TRBV27|many
TGTGCCAGCAGTTACCCAGGGGGGGGGATCACAGATACGCAGTATTTT
CASSYPGGGITDTQYF
>TRBJ2-7|-|TRBV28|many
TGTGCCAGCAGTTCCCCCGGCCGGACGGACTCCTACGAGCAGTACTTC
CASSSPGRTDSYEQYF
>TRBJ2-7|-|TRBV7-2|many
TGTGCCAGCAGCTTTCGAACCCTCTGGGAGCAGTACTTC
CASSFRTLWEQYF
>TRBJ1-4|-|TRBV18|many
TGTGCCAGCTCACCGCAGGTTAATGAAAAACTGTTTTTT
CASSPQVNEKLFF
>TRBJ2-1|TRBD2|TRBV6-1|many
TGTGCCAGCAGTAGGTATCTAGCGGGCAGTGAGCAGTTCTTC
CASSRYLAGSEQFF
>TRBJ1-1|-|TRBV28|many
TGTGCCAGCACCCTAGGGCACACAGGTGTGACTGAAGCTTTCTTT
CASTLGHTGVTEAFF
>TRBJ2-1|-|TRBV5-1|-
TGCGCCAGCAGCTCGGAAAGCCCACCGGGGGATGAGCAGTTCTTC
CASSSESPPGDEQFF
>TRBJ2-7|TRBD2|TRBV7-8|many
TGTGCCGGCAGCTTAGGAGGCGGGAGTAGCTACGAGCAGTACTTC
CAGSLGGGSSYEQYF
>TRBJ2-3|TRBD2|TRBV6-1|many
TGTGCCAGCAGTGTTAGCGGGAGAAGCACAGATACGCAGTATTTT
CASSVSGRSTDTQYF
>TRBJ2-6|-|TRBV14|few
TGTGCCAGCAGCCGGCTAGTCGGCTCTGGGGCCAACGTCCTGACTTTC
CASSRLVGSGANVLTF
>TRBJ2-2|TRBD2|TRBV19|-
TGTGCCAGTACTTATCGGGGAGGGACCACCGGGGAGCTGTTTTTT
CASTYRGGTTGELFF
>TRBJ2-5|TRBD1|TRBV28|many
TGTGCCAGCAGTTTCCCCTGGACAGGGTTGACAGAGACCCAGTACTTC
CASSFPWTGLTETQYF
>TRBJ2-5|-|TRBV7-8|many
TGTGCCAGCAGCTTCCGGCTCGAGGCTGGAGAGACCCAGTACTTC
CASSFRLEAGETQYF
>TRBJ1-2|-|TRBV9|few
TGTGCCAGCAGCGTAGTGTCAGGGTACGGCTACACCTTC
CASSVVSGYGYTF
>TRBJ1-4|TRBD1|TRBV11-2|many
TGTGCCAGCAGCTCCGCAGGGGGCGCCGGTGAAAAACTGTTTTTT
CASSSAGGAGEKLFF
>TRBJ1-3|-|TRBV4-2|-
TGTGCCAGCAGCGCGTATCCCCAGGAATCTGGAAACACCATATATTTT
CASSAYPQESGNTIYF
>TRBJ2-1|-|TRBV4-3|few
TGCGCCAGCAGCCAAGGGGTTGTTAGGGGAGGATCCATTACTGAGCAGTTCTTC
CASSQGVVRGGSITEQFF
>TRBJ2-2|-|TRBV7-8|many
TGTGCCAGCAGCCCACGACTGGGCAGGGGTCCCACCGGGGAGCTGTTTTTT
CASSPRLGRGPTGELFF